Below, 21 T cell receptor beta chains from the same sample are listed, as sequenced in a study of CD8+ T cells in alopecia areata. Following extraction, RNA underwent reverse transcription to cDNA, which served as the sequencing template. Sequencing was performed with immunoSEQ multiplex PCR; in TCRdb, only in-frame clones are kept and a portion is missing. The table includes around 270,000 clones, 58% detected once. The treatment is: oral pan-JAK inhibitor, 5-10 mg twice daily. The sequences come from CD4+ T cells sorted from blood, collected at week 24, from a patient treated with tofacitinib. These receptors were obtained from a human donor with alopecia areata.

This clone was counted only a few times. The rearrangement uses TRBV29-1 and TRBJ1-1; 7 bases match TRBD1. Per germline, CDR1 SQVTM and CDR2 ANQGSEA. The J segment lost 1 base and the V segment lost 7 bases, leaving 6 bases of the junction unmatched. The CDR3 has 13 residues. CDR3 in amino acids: CSGDRDTNTEAFF. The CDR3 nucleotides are TGCAGCGGCGACAGGGACACGAACACTGAAGCTTTCTTT.

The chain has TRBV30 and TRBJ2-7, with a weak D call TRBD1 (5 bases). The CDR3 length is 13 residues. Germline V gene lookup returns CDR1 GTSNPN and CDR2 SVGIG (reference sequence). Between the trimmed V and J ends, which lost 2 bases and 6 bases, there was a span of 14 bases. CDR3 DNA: TGTGCCTGGAGTTTAGGGGTCCCGGGCGAGCAGTACTTC. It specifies CAWSLGVPGEQYF.

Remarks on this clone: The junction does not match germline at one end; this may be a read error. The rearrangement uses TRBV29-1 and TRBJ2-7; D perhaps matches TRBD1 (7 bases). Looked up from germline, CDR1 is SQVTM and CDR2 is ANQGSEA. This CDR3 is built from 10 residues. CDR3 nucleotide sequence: TGCAGCGTTGAACGCGGGGACAGAATCTTC. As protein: CSVERGDRIF.

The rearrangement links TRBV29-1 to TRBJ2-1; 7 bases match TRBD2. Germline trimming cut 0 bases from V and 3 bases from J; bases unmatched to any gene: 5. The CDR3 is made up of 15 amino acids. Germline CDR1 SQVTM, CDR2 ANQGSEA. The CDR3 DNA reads TGCAGCGTTGAAGAAAGTGGGGGGGGCTACAATGAGCAGTTCTTC. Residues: CSVEESGGGYNEQFF.

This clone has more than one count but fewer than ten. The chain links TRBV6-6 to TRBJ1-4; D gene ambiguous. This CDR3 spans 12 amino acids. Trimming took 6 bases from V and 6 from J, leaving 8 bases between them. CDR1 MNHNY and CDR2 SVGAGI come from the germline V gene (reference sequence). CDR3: CASSPRDEKLFF. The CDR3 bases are TGTGCCAGCAGCCCCCGGGATGAAAAACTGTTTTTT.

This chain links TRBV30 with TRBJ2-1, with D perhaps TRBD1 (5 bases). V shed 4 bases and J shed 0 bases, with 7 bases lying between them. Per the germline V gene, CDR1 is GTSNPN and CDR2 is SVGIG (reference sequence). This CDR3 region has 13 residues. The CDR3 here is CAWKGFSYNEQFF. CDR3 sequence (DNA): TGTGCCTGGAAGGGGTTCTCCTACAATGAGCAGTTCTTC.

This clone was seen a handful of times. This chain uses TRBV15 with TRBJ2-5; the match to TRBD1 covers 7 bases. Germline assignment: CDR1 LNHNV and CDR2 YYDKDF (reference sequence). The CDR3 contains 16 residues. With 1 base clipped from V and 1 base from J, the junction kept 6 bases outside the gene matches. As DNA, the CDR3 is TGTGCCACCAGCAGAGGAGGGACAGCCAGCCAAGAGACCCAGTACTTC. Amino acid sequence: CATSRGGTASQETQYF. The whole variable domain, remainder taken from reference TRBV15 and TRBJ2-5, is DAMVIQNPRYQVTQFGKPVTLSCSQTLNHNVMYWYQQKSSQAPKLLFHYYDKDFNNEADTPDNFQSRRPNTSFCFLDIRSPGLGDTAMYLCATSRGGTASQETQYFGPGTRLLVL.

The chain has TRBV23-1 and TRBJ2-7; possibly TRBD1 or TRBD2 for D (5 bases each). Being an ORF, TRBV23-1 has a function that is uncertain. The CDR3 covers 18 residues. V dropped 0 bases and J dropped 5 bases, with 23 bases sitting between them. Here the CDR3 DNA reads TGCGCCAGCAGTCAATCTTTACCGGGACCGAGGTCGGACGACGAGCAGTACTTC. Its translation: CASSQSLPGPRSDDEQYF.

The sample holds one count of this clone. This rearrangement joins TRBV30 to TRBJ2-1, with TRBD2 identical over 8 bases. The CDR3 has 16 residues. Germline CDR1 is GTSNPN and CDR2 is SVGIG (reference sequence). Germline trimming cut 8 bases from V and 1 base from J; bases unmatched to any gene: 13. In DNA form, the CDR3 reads TGTGCCGGAGGCCGGGCGGGGGGACAATCCTACAATGAGCAGTTCTTC. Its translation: CAGGRAGGQSYNEQFF.

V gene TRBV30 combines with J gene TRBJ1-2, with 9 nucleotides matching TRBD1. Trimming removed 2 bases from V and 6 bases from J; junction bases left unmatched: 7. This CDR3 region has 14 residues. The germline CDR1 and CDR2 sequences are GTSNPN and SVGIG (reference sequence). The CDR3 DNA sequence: TGTGCCTGGAGTCAAAACAGGGGGCTCGATGGCTACACCTTC. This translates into CAWSQNRGLDGYTF.

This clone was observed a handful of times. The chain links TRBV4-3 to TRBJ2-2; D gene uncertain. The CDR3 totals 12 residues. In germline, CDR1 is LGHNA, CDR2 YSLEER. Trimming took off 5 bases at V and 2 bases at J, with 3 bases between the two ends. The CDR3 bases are TGCGCCAGCAGCGATAACACCGGGGAGCTGTTTTTT. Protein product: CASSDNTGELFF.

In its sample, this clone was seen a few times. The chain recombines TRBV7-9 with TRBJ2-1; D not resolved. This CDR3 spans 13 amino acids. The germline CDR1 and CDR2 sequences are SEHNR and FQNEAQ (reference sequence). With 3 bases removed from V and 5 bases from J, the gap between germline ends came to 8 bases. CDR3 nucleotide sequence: TGTGCCAGCAGCTTCCATGGGGACAATGAGCAGTTCTTC. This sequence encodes CASSFHGDNEQFF.

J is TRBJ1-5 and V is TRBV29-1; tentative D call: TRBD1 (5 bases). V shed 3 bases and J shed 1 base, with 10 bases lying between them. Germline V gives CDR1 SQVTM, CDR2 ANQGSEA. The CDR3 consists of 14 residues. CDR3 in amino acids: CSVDGGGSNQPQHF. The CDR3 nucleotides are TGCAGCGTTGATGGGGGTGGGAGCAATCAGCCCCAGCATTTT.

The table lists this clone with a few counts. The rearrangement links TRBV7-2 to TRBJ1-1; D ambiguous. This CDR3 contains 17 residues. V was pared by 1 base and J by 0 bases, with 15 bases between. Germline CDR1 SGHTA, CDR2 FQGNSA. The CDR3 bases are TGTGCCAGCAGCTTAGATCACCCCTCCTCGGTGAACACTGAAGCTTTCTTT. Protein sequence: CASSLDHPSSVNTEAFF.

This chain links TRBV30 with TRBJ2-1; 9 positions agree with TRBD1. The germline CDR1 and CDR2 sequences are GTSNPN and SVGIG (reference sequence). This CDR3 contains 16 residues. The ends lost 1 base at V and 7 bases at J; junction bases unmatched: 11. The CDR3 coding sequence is TGTGCCTGGAGTGCCGGTACAGGGGGCTCTGAAAATGAGCAGTTCTTC. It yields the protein CAWSAGTGGSENEQFF.

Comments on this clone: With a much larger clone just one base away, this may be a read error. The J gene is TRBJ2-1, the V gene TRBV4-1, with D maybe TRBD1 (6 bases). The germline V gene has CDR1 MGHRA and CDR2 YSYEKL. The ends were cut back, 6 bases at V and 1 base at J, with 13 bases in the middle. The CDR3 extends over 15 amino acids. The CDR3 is CASRSEGGSYNEQFF. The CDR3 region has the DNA TGCGCCAGCAGGTCCGAAGGGGGTTCCTACAATGAGCAGTTCTTC.

CDR3 residues: CASSAGHVNTEAFF. The CDR3 region has the DNA TGTGCCAGCAGCGCGGGACACGTGAACACTGAAGCTTTCTTT. V gene TRBV9 combines with J gene TRBJ1-1; D may be TRBD1 (6 bases). Trimming stripped 3 bases from V and 0 bases from J, with 9 bases between. This CDR3 comprises 14 residues. Germline V CDR1 and CDR2: SGDLS, YYNGEE.

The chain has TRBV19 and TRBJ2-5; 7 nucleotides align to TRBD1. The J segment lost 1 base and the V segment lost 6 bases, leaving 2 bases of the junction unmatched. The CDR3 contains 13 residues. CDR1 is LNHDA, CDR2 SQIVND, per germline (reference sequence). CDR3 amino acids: CASRDRTQETQYF. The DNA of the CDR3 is TGTGCCAGTAGGGACAGGACCCAAGAGACCCAGTACTTC.

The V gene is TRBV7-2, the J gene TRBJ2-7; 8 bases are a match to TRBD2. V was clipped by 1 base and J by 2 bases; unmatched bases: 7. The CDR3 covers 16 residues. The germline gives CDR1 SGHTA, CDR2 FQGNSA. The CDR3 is CASSLDERGPTYEQYF. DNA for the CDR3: TGTGCCAGCAGCTTAGACGAGCGGGGGCCAACCTACGAGCAGTACTTC.

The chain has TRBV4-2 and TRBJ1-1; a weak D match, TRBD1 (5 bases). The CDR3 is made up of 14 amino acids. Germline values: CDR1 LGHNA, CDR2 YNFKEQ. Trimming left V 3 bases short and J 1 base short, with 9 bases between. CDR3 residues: CASSQGRTNTEAFF. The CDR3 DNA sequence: TGTGCCAGCAGCCAGGGACGGACGAACACTGAAGCTTTCTTT.

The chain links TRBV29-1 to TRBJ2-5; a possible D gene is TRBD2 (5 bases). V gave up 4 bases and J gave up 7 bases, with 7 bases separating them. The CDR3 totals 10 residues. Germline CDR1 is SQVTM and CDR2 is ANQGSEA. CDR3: CSVAAGTQYF. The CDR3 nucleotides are TGCAGCGTTGCGGCGGGGACCCAGTACTTC.